The 10 T cell receptor beta chains in this list originate from one sample, sequenced in a study of blood T cell repertoires in COVID-19. Generated by immunoSEQ multiplex PCR, the TCRdb table keeps only in-frame clones and is missing some. This sample carries roughly 95,000 clones, 90% to 95% of them seen once, and the ten largest clones take roughly 4%. Specimen: peripheral blood. These receptors were obtained from a woman between 45 and 65 years old in a cohort sampled during active COVID-19.

The chain recombines TRBV28 with TRBJ2-3; 8 bases line up with TRBD1. The CDR3 has 16 residues. Per the germline V gene, CDR1 is MDHEN and CDR2 is SYDVKM. V shed 5 bases, J shed 0 bases, and the junction held 7 bases outside the gene matches. Here the CDR3 reads CASSRHRGRSTDTQYF. The CDR3 DNA follows: TGTGCCAGCAGTCGCCACAGGGGGAGGAGCACAGATACGCAGTATTTT.

This rearrangement joins TRBV10-2 to TRBJ2-6; TRBD1 is a possible D gene (6 bases). Between the trimmed V and J ends, which lost 8 bases and 0 bases, there was a span of 17 bases. This CDR3 is 17 amino acids long. CDR1 and CDR2 from the germline V gene are WSHSY and SAAADI. The chain's CDR3 is CASLQGFFSSGANVLTF. Here the CDR3 DNA reads TGCGCCAGCCTACAGGGATTCTTCAGCTCTGGGGCCAACGTCCTGACTTTC.

The J gene is TRBJ2-5, the V gene TRBV28, with 8 bases fitting TRBD2. Germline V CDR1 and CDR2: MDHEN, SYDVKM. This CDR3 contains 15 residues. With 5 bases clipped from V and 5 bases from J, the junction kept 10 bases outside the gene matches. Here the CDR3 reads CASSPVAGGRETQYF. CDR3 DNA: TGTGCCAGCAGTCCCGTAGCGGGCGGGAGGGAGACCCAGTACTTC. Full variable domain (missing parts from reference TRBV28 and TRBJ2-5): DVKVTQSSRYLVKRTGEKVFLECVQDMDHENMFWYRQDPGLGLRLIYFSYDVKMKEKGDIPEGYSVSREKKERFSLILESASTNQTSMYLCASSPVAGGRETQYFGPGTRLLVL.

This clone showed up just once. The V gene is TRBV5-1, the J gene TRBJ2-5; D is perhaps TRBD2 (7 bases). The V and J ends lost 4 bases and 1 base respectively, with 17 bases between them. The CDR3 runs to 16 residues. Germline-derived CDR1 and CDR2 are SGHRS and YFSETQ. CDR3 coding DNA: TGCGCCAGCAGCCACCGAGGCGGGGGCCCCCAAGAGACCCAGTACTTC. As protein: CASSHRGGGPQETQYF.

The rearrangement uses TRBV15 and TRBJ1-2; a weak D match, TRBD1 (5 bases). The CDR3 covers 13 residues. Germline-derived CDR1 and CDR2 are LNHNV and YYDKDF (reference sequence). Trimming cost V 3 bases and J 6 bases, with 11 bases left between them. The CDR3 bases are TGTGCCACCAGCAGGAGGAAAGGGGATGGCTACACCTTC. It is translated as CATSRRKGDGYTF. Drawing the rest from reference TRBV15 and TRBJ1-2, the complete variable domain is DAMVIQNPRYQVTQFGKPVTLSCSQTLNHNVMYWYQQKSSQAPKLLFHYYDKDFNNEADTPDNFQSRRPNTSFCFLDIRSPGLGDTAMYLCATSRRKGDGYTFGSGTRLTVV.

The genes are TRBV5-1 and TRBJ2-7; 8 bases line up with TRBD1. The germline CDR1 and CDR2 sequences are SGHRS and YFSETQ. Unmatched junction bases numbered 3, after V lost 0 bases and J lost 1 base. The CDR3 spans 15 residues. The CDR3, as DNA: TGCGCCAGCAGCTTGGCGGGACAGGCGTCCTACGAGCAGTACTTC. Its protein is CASSLAGQASYEQYF. The whole variable domain, filled in from reference TRBV5-1 and TRBJ2-7, reads KAGVTQTPRYLIKTRGQQVTLSCSPISGHRSVSWYQQTPGQGLQFLFEYFSETQRNKGNFPGRFSGRQFSNSRSEMNVSTLELGDSALYLCASSLAGQASYEQYFGPGTRLTVT.

The gene calls are TRBV19 and TRBJ2-2, with D possibly matching TRBD1 (6 bases). The germline V gene encodes CDR1 LNHDA and CDR2 SQIVND (reference sequence). V lost 4 bases and J lost 5, with 26 bases in between. The CDR3 runs to 19 residues. CDR3 region: CASSTPMGHPDARTGELFF. In DNA, the CDR3 is TGTGCCAGTAGTACCCCGATGGGACACCCCGATGCTCGAACCGGGGAGCTGTTTTTT.

For this clone: Other nucleotide sequences from this sample produce the same CDR3. The rearrangement joins TRBV5-1 to TRBJ1-4; possible D gene TRBD1, 5 bases. Germline CDR1 is SGHRS and CDR2 is YFSETQ. The CDR3 has 13 amino acids. V shed 0 bases and J shed 6 bases, with 6 bases lying between them. CDR3 amino acids: CASSLEGDEKLFF. The CDR3 DNA follows: TGCGCCAGCAGCTTGGAAGGGGATGAAAAACTGTTTTTT.

This CDR3 is CASSLTSGGEAFF. CDR3 DNA: TGTGCCAGCAGTTTAACGTCCGGGGGTGAAGCTTTCTTT. V gene TRBV27 combines with J gene TRBJ1-1, with D possibly being TRBD1 (5 bases). The V end was cut by 2 bases, the J end by 7 bases, with 11 bases between. This CDR3 region has 13 residues. Germline V lookup: CDR1 MNHEY, CDR2 SMNVEV (reference sequence).

The chain couples TRBV28 to TRBJ2-7; weak D call: TRBD2 (6 bases). Deletions cut 5 bases from V and 3 bases from J, with 11 bases between. Germline V gene data show CDR1 as MDHEN and CDR2 as SYDVKM. The length of the CDR3 is 13 residues. This CDR3 reads CASSTGGFYEQYF. In nucleotides, the CDR3 is TGTGCCAGCAGTACCGGAGGGTTCTACGAGCAGTACTTC.